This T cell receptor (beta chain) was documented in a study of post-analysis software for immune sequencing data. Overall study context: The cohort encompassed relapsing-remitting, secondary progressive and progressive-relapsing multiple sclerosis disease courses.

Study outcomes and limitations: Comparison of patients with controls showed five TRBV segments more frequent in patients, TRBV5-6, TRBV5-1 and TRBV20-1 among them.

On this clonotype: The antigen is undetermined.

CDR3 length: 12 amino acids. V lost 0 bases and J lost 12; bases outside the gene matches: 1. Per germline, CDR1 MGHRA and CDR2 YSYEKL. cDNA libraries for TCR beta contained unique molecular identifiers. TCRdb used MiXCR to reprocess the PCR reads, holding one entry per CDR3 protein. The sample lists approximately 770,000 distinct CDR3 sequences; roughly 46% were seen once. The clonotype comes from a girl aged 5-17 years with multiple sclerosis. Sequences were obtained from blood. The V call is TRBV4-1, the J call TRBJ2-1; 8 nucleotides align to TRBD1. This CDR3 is CASSQEGTGQFF. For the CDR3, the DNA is TGCGCCAGCAGCCAAGAGGGGACAGGGCAGTTCTTC.